This T cell receptor (beta chain) stems from a study of T cell responses to AZD1222 COVID-19 vaccine. Only in-frame clones appear in the TCRdb table, and some are missing; sequencing was by immunoSEQ multiplex PCR. Here the sample spans roughly 85,000 clones, 90% being singletons. V lost 3 bases, J lost 5 bases, and 10 bases lay in between. CDR3 size: 13 residues. This rearrangement joins TRBV12-3 or TRBV12-4 to TRBJ1-1; D is unresolved. Sequenced material: peripheral blood, taken 28 days after the second AZD1222 dose. This TCR came from an adult who received the AZD1222 COVID-19 vaccine. The CDR3 protein is CASSFAGVTEAFF. CDR3 DNA: TGTGCCAGCAGTTTTGCGGGAGTAACTGAAGCTTTCTTT.